This section outlines one TCR beta chain sequence together with its context. This sample is drawn from a study of response to subunit inactivated influenza vaccine. The V segment lost 5 bases and the J segment 3 bases; nucleotides outside the gene matches: 9. The length of the CDR3 is 15 residues. CDR1 is KGHSH, CDR2 LQKENI, per germline. TCRdb analysed the RT-PCR reads with MiXCR anew, one entry per CDR3 protein. The sample records just under 550,000 distinct CDR3 sequences, around 21% being singletons. These sequences were also reported in another study, on T cells expressing NK-cell markers. That study reports: What made the TCR beta cDNA was 5'RACE template switching with UMIs.

Sequencing used CD4+ T cells sorted from PBMCs, obtained 12 days after vaccination. The receptor was derived from a man aged 50-60 years who received an inactivated influenza vaccine. This rearrangement joins TRBV18 to TRBJ1-1; the match to TRBD1 covers 7 bases. This chain's CDR3 is CASSFHRGGDTEAFF. The DNA for the CDR3 is TGTGCCAGCTCATTCCACAGGGGAGGCGACACTGAAGCTTTCTTT. The variable domain in full, completed from reference TRBV18 and TRBJ1-1, reads NAGVMQNPRHLVRRRGQEARLRCSPMKGHSHVYWYRQLPEEGLKFMVYLQKENIIDESGMPKERFSAEFPKEGPSILRIQQVVRGDSAAYFCASSFHRGGDTEAFFGQGTRLTVV.